The rows below give T cell receptor beta chains drawn from one sample of a study of blood T cell repertoires in COVID-19. Data came from immunoSEQ multiplex PCR; TCRdb stores just in-frame clones and leaves some out. The sample comprises more than 140,000 clones, around 84% of which are singletons, and more than 5.5% rests with the top ten. Input material: peripheral blood. The receptors derive from a woman aged 45-65 years in a cohort sampled during active or convalescent COVID-19. CDR3s include the opening cysteine and the closing phenylalanine or tryptophan. Clone size is stated in some rows and not others, as once, few, many or a class when expanded.

>TRBV4-1|TRBJ2-2|NA
CASSQGQGPNTGELFF
>TRBV2|TRBJ2-2|few
CATILGAVNTGELFF
>TRBV18|TRBJ1-1|NA
CASSPIGTGIEAFF
>TRBV15|TRBJ2-7|NA
CATSERRSSYEQYF
>TRBV2|TRBJ1-1|once
CASSEVGRGLNTEAFF
>TRBV27|TRBJ2-2|NA
CASSLGTGSGRLFF
>TRBV7-2|TRBJ2-7|once
CASSPGGGAPYEQYF
>TRBV21-1|TRBJ2-3|NA
CASRSGPEGWPDTQYF
>TRBV6-5|TRBJ1-2|NA
CASAAGTGLPYGYTF
>TRBV5-5|TRBJ1-5|NA
CASSLAPAASNQPQHF
>TRBV12-5|TRBJ2-1|many
CASGGGQGFEQFF
>TRBV13|TRBJ1-1|NA
CASSRLRDRGWDSEAFF
>TRBV15|TRBJ2-5|NA
CATSRVSSGAPYQETQYF
>TRBV4-3|TRBJ1-4|NA
CASSQGVSQNNEKLFF
>TRBV16|TRBJ1-3|once
CASSQRGGTGNTIYF
>TRBV3-1/TRBV3-2|TRBJ2-7|NA
CASSQDRAYEQYF
>TRBV19|TRBJ1-5|NA
CASTSGIVNQPQHF
>TRBV25-1|TRBJ1-2|NA
CASSEWADRGPDGYTF
>TRBV24-1|TRBJ2-4|NA
CATSDSGGGPAKNIQYF
>TRBV3-1/TRBV3-2|TRBJ1-2|NA
CASSLGTGGDYGYTF
>TRBV23-1|TRBJ2-7|few
CASSQSMVTGPNYEQYF
>TRBV3-1/TRBV3-2|TRBJ2-1|NA
CASSRRASGDYNEQFF
>TRBV7-9|TRBJ1-5|NA
CASSLGQGTSGNQPQHF
>TRBV15|TRBJ1-5|once
CATSRDRINQPQHF
>TRBV9|TRBJ1-6|few
CASSVGSPRASSTLHF
>TRBV6-5|TRBJ1-5|NA
CASSYSGSGDQPQHF
>TRBV6-5|TRBJ2-3|once
CASSYSRSPDTQYF
>TRBV9|TRBJ2-5|NA
CASSAKRAQQETQYF
>TRBV5-5|TRBJ1-6|NA
CASSLGPGARNSPLHF
>TRBV29-1|TRBJ1-2|NA
CSAWASRDYGYTF
>TRBV2|TRBJ1-5|NA
CASSERGQLGQPQHF
>TRBV7-9|TRBJ2-3|NA
CASSSTRTSTDTQYF
>TRBV18|TRBJ1-1|NA
CASSPWAANTEAFF
>TRBV11-3|TRBJ2-5|once
CASSLAGLAGETQYF
>TRBV13|TRBJ2-3|NA
CASSKGLRTDTQYF
>TRBV6-5|TRBJ1-1|NA
CASSYGGVNTEAFF
>TRBV27|TRBJ1-6|once
CASSLFGSPLHF